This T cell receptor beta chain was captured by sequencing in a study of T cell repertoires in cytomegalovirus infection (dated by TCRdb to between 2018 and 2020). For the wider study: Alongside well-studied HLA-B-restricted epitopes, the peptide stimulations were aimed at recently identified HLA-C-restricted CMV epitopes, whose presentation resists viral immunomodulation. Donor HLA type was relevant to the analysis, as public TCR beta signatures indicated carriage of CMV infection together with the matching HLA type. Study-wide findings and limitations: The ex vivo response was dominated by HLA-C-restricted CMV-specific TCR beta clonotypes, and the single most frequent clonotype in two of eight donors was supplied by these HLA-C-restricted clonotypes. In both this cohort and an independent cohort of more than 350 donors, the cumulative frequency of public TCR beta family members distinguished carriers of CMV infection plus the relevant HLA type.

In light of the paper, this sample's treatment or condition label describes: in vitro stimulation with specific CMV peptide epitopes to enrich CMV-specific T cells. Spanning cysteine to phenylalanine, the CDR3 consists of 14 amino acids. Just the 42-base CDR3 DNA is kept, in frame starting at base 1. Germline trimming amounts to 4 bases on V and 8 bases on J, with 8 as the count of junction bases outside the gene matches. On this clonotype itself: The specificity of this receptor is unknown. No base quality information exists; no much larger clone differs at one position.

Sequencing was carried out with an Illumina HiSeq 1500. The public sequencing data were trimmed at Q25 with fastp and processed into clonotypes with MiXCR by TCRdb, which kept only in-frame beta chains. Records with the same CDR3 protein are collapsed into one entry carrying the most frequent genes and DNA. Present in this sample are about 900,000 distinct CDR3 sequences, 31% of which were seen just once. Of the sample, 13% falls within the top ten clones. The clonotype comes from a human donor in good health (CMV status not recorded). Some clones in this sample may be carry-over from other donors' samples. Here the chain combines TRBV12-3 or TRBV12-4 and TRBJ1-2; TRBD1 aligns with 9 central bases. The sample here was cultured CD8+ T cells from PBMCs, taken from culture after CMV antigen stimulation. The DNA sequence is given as TGTGCCAGCAGTTCCCGGGACAGGGTCTGGGGCTACACCTTC. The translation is CASSSRDRVWGYTF.